This T cell receptor beta chain appears in the sequencing data of a study of CD8 T cells in Susac syndrome (dated by TCRdb to between 2018 and 2020). Regarding the complete study: Of the Susac syndrome patients who were sequenced, eight or nine were in clinical remission while 5 or 6 had clinically active disease. Susac syndrome patients were therapy-naive, on corticosteroids (some also receiving IVIg), or on IVIg alone at blood withdrawal. Repertoire sequencing was used to test whether CD8+ T cell activation and differentiation in Susac syndrome was antigen driven. CD8+ T cell repertoire clonality was compared between some 12 healthy donors, some 14 Susac syndrome patients and roughly 15 multiple sclerosis patients. The paper's findings and limits, for the study overall: Clonal expansion was seen in Susac syndrome CD8+ repertoires, peaking in CD8+ TEMRA cells and being greater in clinically active patients than in remitting ones. The number of individuals in the TCR sequencing and HLA analysis was recognized as being relatively small. Looking at Susac-specific public clones, the researchers identified some 16 in the total CD8+ repertoire and roughly 5 in the CD8+ TEMRA repertoire.

RNA was extracted using the RNeasy kit, and about 0.45 to 1 ug of the RNA was reverse transcribed with random hexamers. TCR beta CDR3 regions were amplified with the immunoSEQ multiplex PCR assay covering 54 Vbeta and 13 Jbeta segments. PCR amplification bias was corrected by using a synthetic template baseline for primer optimization and computational correction. In the source study's methods: Only productive sequences were kept, with reads annotated to V, D and J genes according to IMGT and analyzed in immunoSEQ Analyzer. Clonality was computed as one minus Shannon entropy normalized by log2 of the number of productive unique sequences. For each patient and control, public and private clones were evaluated within the 100 most prevalent clones. Clones were defined as Susac-specific when absent from the healthy and MS cohorts, from about a thousand published viral clones and from other ImmuneACCESS disease sequences. The public reads were reprocessed in TCRdb via fastp at Q25 and MiXCR, keeping in-frame beta chains. Each CDR3 protein gets just one entry, which takes the most common genes and DNA from the rows behind it. These V and J calls originate from TCRdb's pipeline instead of the authors' own analysis. The sample table lists around 80,000 distinct CDR3 sequences, approximately 96% of them with a count of one. The top ten hold 0.4% to 0.45% of the sample.

Turning to this clonotype: Its antigen is not yet known. Base qualities are not at hand, and no much larger clone is one base apart.

Per the germline V gene (reference sequence), LNHNV is the CDR1 and YYDKDF is the CDR2. From its cysteine to its phenylalanine, the CDR3 spans 14 amino acids. Only the CDR3 portion is preserved as DNA: 42 bases, with reading frame beginning at the first base. Cut back by 5 bases and 4 bases, the V and J ends lie 14 bases apart. High-throughput TCR beta sequencing profiled peripheral blood CD8+ and CD4+ T cells from healthy donors, Susac syndrome patients and multiple sclerosis patients. The Susac syndrome patients fulfilled recently defined diagnostic criteria for either definite or probable disease. Bulk CD8+ and CD4+ T cells were purified by magnetic negative isolation, while CD8+ TEMRA cells were enriched using FACS. Blood was drawn into EDTA tubes, processed within 24 hours, and PBMCs were isolated by density gradient centrifugation. PBMCs intended for TCR sequencing were frozen in liquid nitrogen and were later thawed in a 37 degrees C water bath. Purity of sorted or isolated CD4+, CD8+ and CD8+ TEMRA cells was at least 90%.

The sample comprised CD8+ T cells from PBMCs. The origin of this receptor is a human donor with Susac syndrome. The chain couples TRBV15 to TRBJ1-1, with TRBD1 as a weak D call on 6 bases. The bases are TGTGCCACCAGCCCCAACACAGGGACCACTGAAGCTTTCTTT. This is translated as CATSPNTGTTEAFF.